This entry is about one T cell receptor beta chain. No antigen is known for it. The CDR3 loop spans 17 amino acids. V dropped 3 bases and J dropped 0 bases, with 14 bases sitting between them. Germline V lookup: CDR1 KGHSH, CDR2 LQKENI. These data belong to a study of T cell responses to AZD1222 COVID-19 vaccine. Whole-study findings and limits: When two AZD1222 doses had been given, Spike-specific TCR breadth and depth rose. A mostly white British donor set with more females was recruited, and clonal diversity was possibly underestimated.

Sequencing was performed with immunoSEQ multiplex PCR; in TCRdb, only in-frame clones are kept and a portion is missing. The sample gives approximately 64,000 clones, around nine tenths of which show up once; about 6% is in the top ten. This TCR was sampled from an adult who received the MenACWY meningococcal vaccine as a control. The gene calls are TRBV18 and TRBJ1-4; the D is unclear. The material sequenced was peripheral blood, taken 28 days after the second dose of the MenACWY control vaccine. This CDR3 reads CASSPEAGIATNEKLFF. The CDR3 coding sequence is TGTGCCAGCTCACCTGAGGCAGGCATTGCAACTAATGAAAAACTGTTTTTT.